This is a list of T cell receptor beta chains from one sample in a study of CD8+ T cells in alopecia areata. Sequenced by immunoSEQ multiplex PCR; TCRdb stores in-frame clones only, minus some. This sample has about 290,000 clones, with roughly 60% found just once. Sequenced material: CD4+ T cells sorted from blood, taken at week 24, from a patient treated with tofacitinib. Every receptor here comes from a human donor with alopecia areata. Both conserved end residues are part of each CDR3. D genes are given only for firm matches. Size values are once, few and many counts, or a class for expanded clones, and some rows have none.

J | size | D | V | DNA | CDR3
TRBJ1-2 | . | . | TRBV7-2 | TGTGCCAGCAGCTTACGGGGTCTCTATGGCTACACCTTC | CASSLRGLYGYTF
TRBJ1-6 | few | TRBD1 | TRBV6-1 | TGTGCCAGCAGTGATAGAGTCGCCGGGACAGGGGGATCACCCCTCCACTTT | CASSDRVAGTGGSPLHF
TRBJ2-4 | . | . | TRBV15 | TGTGCCACCAGCAGAGTCAAAAACATTCAGTACTTC | CATSRVKNIQYF
TRBJ2-6 | few | . | TRBV6-5 | TGTGCCAGCAGTCAGGGGGCCAACGTCCTGACTTTC | CASSQGANVLTF
TRBJ1-3 | once | . | TRBV2 | TGTGCCAGCAGGGATACACAGAGCCTCTCTGGAAACACCATATATTTT | CASRDTQSLSGNTIYF
TRBJ2-1 | . | . | TRBV7-9 | TGTGCCAGCAGTTCCGGGCGTAATGAGCAGTTCTTC | CASSSGRNEQFF
TRBJ1-1 | . | . | TRBV19 | TGTGCCAGTTCGACAGGAACGAACACTGAAGCTTTCTTT | CASSTGTNTEAFF
TRBJ2-3 | few | . | TRBV18 | TGTGCCAGCTCACCACCGGGGCGTGAAGGCACAGATACGCAGTATTTT | CASSPPGREGTDTQYF
TRBJ1-4 | . | . | TRBV27 | TGTGCCAGCAGACCCCGGGGGGCCGACGTGGCAACTAATGAAAAACTGTTTTTT | CASRPRGADVATNEKLFF
TRBJ1-1 | . | . | TRBV10-2 | TGCGCCAGCAGAGGCGCAGCTGGCACTGAAGCTTTCTTT | CASRGAAGTEAFF
TRBJ2-5 | few | . | TRBV10-3 | TGTGCCATCAGTCTTATACAGGGTGGAAGAGAGACCCAGTACTTC | CAISLIQGGRETQYF
TRBJ2-1 | . | TRBD1 | TRBV5-1 | TGCGCCAGCAGCTTGTCCGGGACAGGGGTAAATGAGCAGTTCTTC | CASSLSGTGVNEQFF
TRBJ2-7 | . | TRBD2 | TRBV4-1 | TGCGCCAGCAGCCATTCTAGCGGGGGCTACGAGCAGTACTTC | CASSHSSGGYEQYF
TRBJ2-5 | . | . | TRBV4-3 | TGCGCCAGCAGCCTCGGCCGAGGGGGTGGGGAGACCCAGTACTTC | CASSLGRGGGETQYF
TRBJ2-5 | . | . | TRBV29-1 | TGCAGCGTTGATGCTCAGGGATGGAGAGAGACCCAGTACTTC | CSVDAQGWRETQYF
TRBJ2-7 | . | TRBD1 | TRBV7-2 | TGTGCCAGCAGCTCCAACAGGGGTGACGAGCAGTACTTC | CASSSNRGDEQYF